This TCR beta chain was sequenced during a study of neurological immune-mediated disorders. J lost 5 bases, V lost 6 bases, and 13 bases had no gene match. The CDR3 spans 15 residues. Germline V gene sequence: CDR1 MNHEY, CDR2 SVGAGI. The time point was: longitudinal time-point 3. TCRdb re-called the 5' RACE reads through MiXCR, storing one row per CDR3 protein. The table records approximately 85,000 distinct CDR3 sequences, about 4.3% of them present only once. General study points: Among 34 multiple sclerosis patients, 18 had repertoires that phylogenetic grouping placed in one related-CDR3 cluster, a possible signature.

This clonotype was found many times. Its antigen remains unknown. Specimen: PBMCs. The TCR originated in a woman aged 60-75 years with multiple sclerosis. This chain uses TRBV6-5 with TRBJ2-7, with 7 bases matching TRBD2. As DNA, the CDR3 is TGTGCCAGCAGCCATAACCGGGGAGGGAACCACGAGCAGTACTTC. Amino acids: CASSHNRGGNHEQYF.